What follows describes a single T cell receptor (beta chain). As yet, its antigen is unknown. The data belong to a study of OX40 agonist ivuxolimab in advanced cancers. Study-level results: The antigens recognized by the expanded peripheral T cells, that is their antigen specificity, were not determined. Doses of 0.1 to 3.0 mg/kg were accompanied by clonal expansion of CD4+ and CD8+ blood T cells by week 6. Relatively little clonal expansion, among the lowest observed, appeared in partial responders at 0.1-3.0 mg/kg.

Some clones are missing from TCRdb's copy, which holds only in-frame ones; the method was immunoSEQ multiplex PCR. The sample consists of approximately 100,000 clones, about four fifths of them appearing once. With baseline, cycle 4 day 1, and cycle 7 day 1 as timepoints, blood was sampled. This clonotype was obtained from an adult with an advanced solid tumor such as melanoma, head and neck, liver or kidney cancer. The source was CD4+ or CD8+ T cells sorted from blood, collected in a trial of the OX40 agonist ivuxolimab.

The CDR3 coding sequence is TGTGCCACCAGCAGAGATCCCCCAGGGAGGACTGAAGCTTTCTTT. It yields the protein CATSRDPPGRTEAFF. The gene calls are TRBV15 and TRBJ1-1; possible D gene TRBD1, 5 bases. CDR1 and CDR2 from the germline V gene are LNHNV and YYDKDF (reference sequence). CDR3 length: 15 residues. Trimming took off 0 bases at V and 5 bases at J, with 13 bases between the two ends.